These 27 T cell receptor beta chains were sequenced from one sample in a study of fetal regulatory T cell absence and autoimmunity. Here immunoSEQ multiplex PCR was the method, and the copy in TCRdb shows in-frame clones only, minus some. This sample carries approximately 49,000 clones, around 83% of them seen once, and the ten largest clones take about 0.41%. Sequencing used cord blood. The source of these receptors is a newborn boy with IPEX syndrome.

The chain links TRBV27 to TRBJ2-7, with D maybe TRBD1 (5 bases). In germline, CDR1 is MNHEY, CDR2 SMNVEV (reference sequence). Trimming cost V 2 bases and J 6 bases, with 8 bases left between them. The CDR3 runs 12 residues. CDR3 nucleotides: TGTGCCAGCAGTTTAAGGGGTAGCGAGCAGTACTTC. Translation: CASSLRGSEQYF.

In the case of this clone: The sample carries other DNA sequences with the same CDR3. The chain is built from TRBV19 and TRBJ1-2; TRBD1 might be the D (6 bases). Trimming stripped 3 bases from V and 3 bases from J, with 11 bases between. Per the germline V gene, CDR1 is LNHDA and CDR2 is SQIVND (reference sequence). CDR3 size: 14 residues. CDR3 amino acids: CASSIPTGDYGYTF. For the CDR3, the DNA is TGTGCCAGTAGTATCCCGACAGGTGACTATGGCTACACCTTC.

The CDR3 loop is CASSLGLAGPSYNEQFF. CDR3 DNA: TGCGCCAGCAGCTTGGGATTAGCGGGCCCATCCTACAATGAGCAGTTCTTC. V gene TRBV5-1 combines with J gene TRBJ2-1, with TRBD2 identical over 7 bases. Germline CDR1 reads SGHRS; CDR2 reads YFSETQ. The length of the CDR3 is 17 residues. Losses at the gene ends were 0 bases for V and 1 base for J; bases not matched to a gene: 7.

The chain is built from TRBV7-2 and TRBJ1-3; a possible D gene is TRBD1 (5 bases). The CDR3 sequence is 13 residues long. Trimming cost V 5 bases and J 0 bases, with 5 bases left between them. Germline loops: CDR1 SGHTA, CDR2 FQGNSA. CDR3 nucleotides: TGTGCCAGCAGCGACAGCTCTGGAAACACCATATATTTT. This sequence encodes CASSDSSGNTIYF.

V usage is TRBV29-1 and J usage is TRBJ2-2; TRBD2 aligns across 8 bases. After removal of 4 bases from V and 2 bases from J, the junction contained 6 bases not matched to a gene. The CDR3 loop spans 15 amino acids. Germline V gives CDR1 SQVTM, CDR2 ANQGSEA. CDR3 protein: CSVVPSGPNTGELFF. The CDR3 coding sequence is TGCAGCGTTGTCCCTAGCGGGCCCAACACCGGGGAGCTGTTTTTT.

This clone appeared a single time. The chain employs TRBV5-4 and TRBJ2-3, with 13 bases lining up with TRBD2. The length of the CDR3 is 18 residues. V shed 4 bases and J 5 bases; nucleotides not matched to a gene: 13. CDR1 and CDR2 (germline): SGHNT, YYREEE (reference sequence). The CDR3 region is CASSGIPWTSGGGDTQYF. CDR3 nucleotide sequence: TGTGCCAGCAGCGGAATTCCGTGGACTAGCGGGGGCGGAGATACGCAGTATTTT.

The chain employs TRBV4-3 and TRBJ2-7, with D hard to call. The CDR3 length is 11 residues. V lost 4 bases, J lost 3 bases, and 4 bases lay in between. Germline values: CDR1 LGHNA, CDR2 YSLEER. The CDR3 region has the DNA TGCGCCAGCAGCCGTGGCTACGAGCAGTACTTC. Protein product: CASSRGYEQYF.

This clone came up once. The rearrangement joins TRBV5-1 to TRBJ2-5, with no clear D. Germline assignment: CDR1 SGHRS and CDR2 YFSETQ. The CDR3 is 12 residues long. Trimming cost V 0 bases and J 5 bases, with 5 bases left between them. CDR3 region: CASSLEMETQYF. The CDR3 bases are TGCGCCAGCAGCTTGGAGATGGAGACCCAGTACTTC.

The gene calls are TRBV11-3 and TRBJ2-1; 9 nucleotides align to TRBD2. Germline V lookup: CDR1 SGHNT, CDR2 YENEEA. Trimming removed 0 bases from V and 4 bases from J; junction bases left unmatched: 1. This CDR3 comprises 15 residues. The CDR3 sequence is CASSLEREGYNEQFF. CDR3 sequence (DNA): TGTGCCAGCAGCTTAGAGCGGGAGGGTTACAATGAGCAGTTCTTC. The full variable domain, with the rest looked up from reference TRBV11-3 and TRBJ2-1, is EAGVVQSPRYKIIEKKQPVAFWCNPISGHNTLYWYLQNLGQGPELLIRYENEEAVDDSQLPKDRFSAERLKGVDSTLKIQPAELGDSAVYLCASSLEREGYNEQFFGPGTRLTVL.

V is TRBV25-1 and J is TRBJ2-7, with 7 bases fitting TRBD2. From germline, CDR1 is MGHDK and CDR2 SYGVNS. The CDR3 is made up of 13 amino acids. The trim removed 0 bases at V and 7 bases at J, leaving 3 bases unmatched. The CDR3 DNA reads TGTGCCAGCAGTGAATATGCTAGCGGTGAGCAGTACTTC. Translating gives CASSEYASGEQYF.

The J gene is TRBJ2-3, the V gene TRBV6-4, with D tentatively TRBD2 (5 bases). Germline CDR1 and CDR2: MRHNA and SNTAGT. The CDR3 is made up of 14 amino acids. V lost 2 bases, J lost 10 bases, and 16 bases lay in between. CDR3 nucleotide sequence: TGTGCCAGCAGTGACCTCCGAAGCGCCGGGGCGCAGTATTTT. The encoded protein is CASSDLRSAGAQYF.

The chain employs TRBV6-1 and TRBJ2-1; 14 bases fit TRBD2. The length of the CDR3 is 17 residues. The ends lost 4 bases at V and 0 bases at J; junction bases unmatched: 2. CDR1 is MNHNS, CDR2 SASEGT, per germline. This CDR3 reads CASSGTSGGSSYNEQFF. The CDR3 DNA reads as TGTGCCAGCAGTGGGACTAGCGGGGGGAGCTCCTACAATGAGCAGTTCTTC.

The chain couples TRBV7-9 to TRBJ1-6, with 10 bases fitting TRBD1. Germline loops: CDR1 SEHNR, CDR2 FQNEAQ (reference sequence). Germline trimming cut 1 base from V and 10 bases from J; bases unmatched to any gene: 7. The CDR3 contains 16 residues. The CDR3 DNA sequence: TGTGCCAGCAGCTTAGGCCAGACAGGGGGCGGCTCACCCCTCCACTTT. Its protein is CASSLGQTGGGSPLHF. The variable domain in full, with the rest retrieved from reference TRBV7-9 and TRBJ1-6, is DTGVSQNPRHKITKRGQNVTFRCDPISEHNRLYWYRQTLGQGPEFLTYFQNEAQLEKSRLLSDRFSAERPKGSFSTLEIQRTEQGDSAMYLCASSLGQTGGGSPLHFGNGTRLTVT.

CDR3 sequence (DNA): TGCGCCAGCAGCCAAGAGGGGTTTCGGGCGAACACCGGGGAGCTGTTTTTT. It is translated as CASSQEGFRANTGELFF. The J gene is TRBJ2-2, the V gene TRBV4-1; no firm D call. There are 17 residues in the CDR3. CDR1 and CDR2 (germline): MGHRA, YSYEKL. Trimming left V 0 bases short and J 0 bases short, with 11 bases between.

This chain joins TRBV5-4 and TRBJ1-3, with unresolved D. There are 18 residues in the CDR3. Trimming took off 0 bases at V and 1 base at J, with 17 bases between the two ends. The germline CDR1 and CDR2 sequences are SGHNT and YYREEE (reference sequence). For the CDR3, the DNA is TGTGCCAGCAGCTTGGCCACTCCCAGGCGGAAGTCTGGAAACACCATATATTTT. Translation gives CASSLATPRRKSGNTIYF.

The chain combines TRBV6-5 with TRBJ2-5; 7 bases map to TRBD2. Trimming at V came to 0 bases and at J to 5 bases, leaving 6 bases not matched to a gene. This CDR3 has 15 residues. CDR1 is MNHEY and CDR2 is SVGAGI in the germline V gene. The CDR3 DNA reads TGTGCCAGCAGTTACTCGGGAGGGGCTGGCGAGACCCAGTACTTC. It codes for CASSYSGGAGETQYF.

The chain is built from TRBV19 and TRBJ1-2; no definite D call. CDR3 size: 15 residues. Germline V lookup: CDR1 LNHDA, CDR2 SQIVND (reference sequence). The V end lost 4 bases, the J end lost 8 bases, and 20 bases lay between the germline ends. CDR3 loop: CASSTGRAPGRGYTF. CDR3 sequence (DNA): TGTGCCAGTAGTACCGGACGTGCTCCTGGGAGAGGCTACACCTTC.

Notes on this clone: Within the sample, other DNA sequences also encode this same CDR3. V gene TRBV5-1 combines with J gene TRBJ1-2; tentatively, D is TRBD1 (6 bases). The length of the CDR3 is 14 residues. V was clipped by 4 bases and J by 8 bases, with 18 bases between them. Germline V gene data show CDR1 as SGHRS and CDR2 as YFSETQ. The CDR3 loop is CASSTGGGREGYTF. The CDR3 DNA follows: TGCGCCAGCAGCACTGGCGGGGGGCGGGAAGGCTACACCTTC.

This chain uses TRBV30 with TRBJ2-7; D remains unclear. Germline assignment: CDR1 GTSNPN and CDR2 SVGIG (reference sequence). This CDR3 has 12 amino acids. V gave up 5 bases and J gave up 8 bases, with 16 bases separating them. The CDR3 DNA reads TGTGCCTGGGCTTTGACACCTGAGAAGCAGTACTTC. Residues: CAWALTPEKQYF. Drawing the rest from reference TRBV30 and TRBJ2-7, the complete variable domain is SQTIHQWPATLVQPVGSPLSLECTVEGTSNPNLYWYRQAAGRGLQLLFYSVGIGQISSEVPQNLSASRPQDRQFILSSKKLLLSDSGFYLCAWALTPEKQYFGPGTRLTVT.

This clone was seen more than once but under ten times. The chain couples TRBV2 to TRBJ1-1; a weak D match, TRBD1 (6 bases). This CDR3 has 14 amino acids. Germline CDR1 is SNHLY and CDR2 is FYNNEI. V was trimmed by 3 bases and J by 3 bases, leaving 11 bases between them. CDR3 loop: CASSEGRGDTEAFF. Written as DNA, the CDR3 is TGTGCCAGCAGTGAGGGGAGGGGGGACACTGAAGCTTTCTTT.

The V gene is TRBV5-5, the J gene TRBJ2-7, with D possibly matching TRBD2 (6 bases). CDR1 is SGHKS, CDR2 YYEKEE, per germline (reference sequence). Trimming removed 10 bases from V and 5 bases from J, with 19 bases in between. CDR3 length: 13 amino acids. CDR3: CAGLETSPNEQYF. The DNA for the CDR3 is TGTGCCGGCTTGGAGACTAGTCCTAACGAGCAGTACTTC.

Only a few counts were recorded for this clone. The rearrangement joins TRBV7-9 to TRBJ2-2; no reliable D call. The CDR3 length is 12 residues. V lost 5 bases, J lost 3 bases, and 4 bases lay in between. The germline CDR1 and CDR2 sequences are SEHNR and FQNEAQ (reference sequence). CDR3 sequence: CASSPDTGELFF. The CDR3 region has the DNA TGTGCCAGCAGCCCGGACACCGGGGAGCTGTTTTTT.

In its sample, this clone was seen a few times. The V and J genes are TRBV9 and TRBJ2-7; maybe TRBD1 (6 bases). This CDR3 comprises 15 residues. Trimming cost V 4 bases and J 6 bases, with 20 bases left between them. The germline gives CDR1 SGDLS, CDR2 YYNGEE. CDR3 loop: CASSPHDRLFLEQYF. The CDR3 DNA reads TGTGCCAGCAGCCCACATGACAGGTTATTCCTCGAGCAGTACTTC.

J is TRBJ1-2 and V is TRBV4-3; 8 positions agree with TRBD1. CDR1 LGHNA and CDR2 YSLEER come from the germline V gene. Losses at the gene ends were 1 base for V and 7 bases for J; bases not matched to a gene: 8. This CDR3 is built from 15 residues. The CDR3 nucleotides read TGCGCCAGCAGCCAAGGAGGACAGGGTGGAGGTGGCTACACCTTC. This codes for CASSQGGQGGGGYTF.

The genes are TRBV5-6 and TRBJ2-4, with D hard to call. CDR1 SGHDT and CDR2 YYEEEE come from the germline V gene. Between the trimmed V and J ends, which lost 4 bases and 8 bases, there was a span of 10 bases. The CDR3 runs 12 residues. The CDR3 nucleotides are TGTGCCAGCAGCAGGATAGCAGACATTCAGTACTTC. As protein: CASSRIADIQYF.

The chain carries TRBV19 and TRBJ1-5; TRBD1 might be the D (6 bases). The germline V gene has CDR1 LNHDA and CDR2 SQIVND (reference sequence). V gave up 6 bases and J gave up 0 bases, with 21 bases separating them. The CDR3 length is 18 residues. The CDR3 region has the DNA TGTGCCAGTAGCTTGTTAACAGGGAGGGGATATAGCAATCAGCCCCAGCATTTT. It specifies CASSLLTGRGYSNQPQHF.

The J gene is TRBJ1-2, the V gene TRBV27, with TRBD1 as a possible D gene (6 bases). Germline V CDR1 and CDR2: MNHEY, SMNVEV (reference sequence). This CDR3 has 15 residues. The V end lost 0 bases, the J end lost 4 bases, and 12 bases lay between the germline ends. This chain's CDR3 is CASSLSADSSYGYTF. CDR3 sequence (DNA): TGTGCCAGCAGTTTATCGGCGGACAGTTCCTATGGCTACACCTTC.